The 21 T cell receptor beta chains given below trace back to one sample, sequenced in a study of Ad26.COV2.S vaccination and SARS-CoV-2 variants. Regarding treatment: 15 to 20 received Ad26.COV2.S at low or high dose, single or two shots; roughly five received placebo; per-sample allocation not given. Collection of samples fell on day 63 after the first vaccine or placebo injection. The table came from immunoSEQ multiplex PCR; TCRdb's copy has only in-frame clones and leaves some out. This repertoire shows about 350,000 clones, roughly 81% found once; its top ten account for about 3.3%. Sequencing used peripheral blood, obtained in a trial of Ad26.COV2.S vaccine versus placebo. The receptors originated from a person aged 18-60 years who received the Ad26.COV2.S COVID-19 vaccine or a placebo.

The V call is TRBV5-1, the J call TRBJ2-1; TRBD2 matches 11 bases. The CDR3 length is 16 residues. The J segment lost 3 bases and the V segment lost 2 bases, leaving 4 bases of the junction unmatched. Looked up from germline, CDR1 is SGHRS and CDR2 is YFSETQ. CDR3 amino acids: CASSFELAGDYNEQFF. CDR3 DNA sequence: TGCGCCAGCAGCTTCGAACTAGCGGGAGACTACAATGAGCAGTTCTTC.

V is TRBV7-2 and J is TRBJ1-2; D gene unclear. The CDR3 sequence is 15 residues long. Germline assignment: CDR1 SGHTA and CDR2 FQGNSA. Deletions cut 3 bases from V and 5 bases from J, with 16 bases between. The CDR3 DNA sequence: TGTGCCAGCAGCTTTCGGGAGGCCCCGAGGTATGGCTACACCTTC. Its protein product is CASSFREAPRYGYTF.

The CDR3 region has the DNA TGTGCCACCAGCAGAGTTGTGGGGGTCGAGACCCAGTACTTC. Translating gives CATSRVVGVETQYF. This rearrangement joins TRBV15 to TRBJ2-5; D may be TRBD1 or TRBD2 (5 bases each). The CDR3 is made up of 14 amino acids. Germline lookup yields CDR1 LNHNV and CDR2 YYDKDF (reference sequence). V was shortened by 1 base and J by 5 bases, with 11 bases between the two germline ends. Together with reference TRBV15 and TRBJ2-5, the CDR3 gives the full variable domain: DAMVIQNPRYQVTQFGKPVTLSCSQTLNHNVMYWYQQKSSQAPKLLFHYYDKDFNNEADTPDNFQSRRPNTSFCFLDIRSPGLGDTAMYLCATSRVVGVETQYFGPGTRLLVL.

CDR3 coding DNA: TGTGCCATCAGTGAGTATACAGGGAGCTACGAGCAGTACTTC. Translation gives CAISEYTGSYEQYF. The gene calls are TRBV10-3 and TRBJ2-7; the D gene is possibly TRBD1 (6 bases). The CDR3 covers 14 residues. V was shortened by 1 base and J by 3 bases, with 10 bases between the two germline ends. Looked up from germline, CDR1 is ENHRY and CDR2 is SYGVKD.

The chain couples TRBV7-9 to TRBJ2-7; no clear D. This CDR3 has 13 amino acids. Germline CDR1 SEHNR, CDR2 FQNEAQ (reference sequence). V was cut by 7 bases and J by 0 bases, with 10 bases left in between. This CDR3 reads CASTGGVSYEQYF. Written as DNA, the CDR3 is TGTGCCAGCACGGGTGGTGTCTCCTACGAGCAGTACTTC.

This chain connects TRBV10-2 to TRBJ2-1; D ambiguous. This CDR3 comprises 13 residues. The germline CDR1 and CDR2 sequences are WSHSY and SAAADI. With 8 bases removed from V and 2 bases from J, the gap between germline ends came to 10 bases. The CDR3 nucleotides read TGCGCCAGCCACGGCCCGGCCTACAATGAGCAGTTCTTC. It codes for CASHGPAYNEQFF.

This chain connects TRBV19 to TRBJ1-6; D gene uncertain. The V gene lost 3 bases and the J gene lost 4 bases, with 7 bases spanning the gap. The CDR3 covers 14 residues. Germline V gives CDR1 LNHDA, CDR2 SQIVND (reference sequence). CDR3 loop: CASSILGYNSPLHF. CDR3 bases: TGTGCCAGTAGTATTCTGGGTTATAATTCACCCCTCCACTTT.

The V call is TRBV19, the J call TRBJ1-5; 10 nucleotides align to TRBD1. CDR1 is LNHDA and CDR2 is SQIVND in the germline V gene (reference sequence). V shed 5 bases, J shed 4 bases, and the junction held 20 bases outside the gene matches. There are 20 residues in the CDR3. CDR3 DNA: TGTGCCAGTAGTGCCCTCAGGGTGGGACAGGGGACCCGCTCTAATCAGCCCCAGCATTTT. Its protein is CASSALRVGQGTRSNQPQHF. The whole variable domain, remainder taken from reference TRBV19 and TRBJ1-5, is DGGITQSPKYLFRKEGQNVTLSCEQNLNHDAMYWYRQDPGQGLRLIYYSQIVNDFQKGDIAEGYSVSREKKESFPLTVTSAQKNPTAFYLCASSALRVGQGTRSNQPQHFGDGTRLSIL.

For the CDR3, the DNA is TGTGCCGACCAAGGGGGCGCGGGTCAGCCCCAGCATTTT. Encoded protein: CADQGGAGQPQHF. The V call is TRBV28, the J call TRBJ1-5; TRBD1 aligns across 7 bases. CDR3 length equals 13 residues. V shed 11 bases, J shed 6 bases, and the junction held 10 bases outside the gene matches. Germline V gene data show CDR1 as MDHEN and CDR2 as SYDVKM.

This clone has more than one count but fewer than ten. The chain carries TRBV10-1 and TRBJ2-2; D is uncertain. Germline-derived CDR1 and CDR2 are WNHNN and SYGVQD (reference sequence). The ends were cut back, 6 bases at V and 0 bases at J, with 8 bases in the middle. The CDR3 is 14 residues long. The CDR3 is CASSRVSNTGELFF. The CDR3 DNA reads TGCGCCAGCAGCCGGGTCTCGAACACCGGGGAGCTGTTTTTT.

This chain uses TRBV15 with TRBJ1-6, with 10 bases that match TRBD1. In germline, CDR1 is LNHNV, CDR2 YYDKDF (reference sequence). J lost 7 bases, V lost 3 bases, and 3 bases had no gene match. CDR3 size: 15 residues. DNA for the CDR3: TGTGCCACCAGCAGGGACAGGGGGGGAAATTCACCCCTCCACTTT. Its protein product is CATSRDRGGNSPLHF.

The chain links TRBV7-2 to TRBJ1-6; D is unclear. Trimming shortened V by 1 base and J by 0 bases, and 13 bases separated the two germline ends. Germline V CDR1 and CDR2: SGHTA, FQGNSA. The CDR3 loop spans 18 amino acids. CDR3 coding DNA: TGTGCCAGCAGCTTAGTCGCACCGACGAGCTCCTATAATTCACCCCTCCACTTT. As protein: CASSLVAPTSSYNSPLHF.

The V and J genes are TRBV18 and TRBJ2-5; D is perhaps TRBD1 (5 bases). Germline CDR1 reads KGHSH; CDR2 reads LQKENI. Trimming stripped 3 bases from V and 0 bases from J, with 11 bases between. This CDR3 spans 15 amino acids. The CDR3 DNA is TGTGCCAGCTCACCTTCTAAAGGGGACCAAGAGACCCAGTACTTC. Its protein is CASSPSKGDQETQYF.

The V call is TRBV29-1, the J call TRBJ2-5; tentative D call: TRBD2 (5 bases). This CDR3 region has 14 residues. Germline V gene data show CDR1 as SQVTM and CDR2 as ANQGSEA. Between the trimmed V and J ends, which lost 1 base and 5 bases, there was a span of 14 bases. CDR3 coding DNA: TGCAGCGTTGAAGTCTTCGGTAGCGCGGAGACCCAGTACTTC. Protein sequence: CSVEVFGSAETQYF.

The V and J genes are TRBV5-1 and TRBJ2-7; 10 bases align to TRBD2. J was trimmed by 7 bases and V by 0 bases; bases with no gene match: 7. The CDR3 loop spans 15 amino acids. The germline V gene has CDR1 SGHRS and CDR2 YFSETQ. The CDR3 is CASSLAGTSVREQYF. For the CDR3, the DNA is TGCGCCAGCAGCTTGGCCGGGACTAGCGTTCGGGAGCAGTACTTC.

The genes are TRBV5-6 and TRBJ2-5; maybe TRBD1 (5 bases). Germline lookup yields CDR1 SGHDT and CDR2 YYEEEE. V was clipped by 6 bases and J by 5 bases, with 14 bases between them. The CDR3 extends over 13 amino acids. In DNA, the CDR3 is TGTGCCAGCACCCGTTGGGGCCAGGAGACCCAGTACTTC. It codes for CASTRWGQETQYF.

This chain joins TRBV18 and TRBJ2-1; D unclear. Germline-derived CDR1 and CDR2 are KGHSH and LQKENI. Trimming shortened V by 4 bases and J by 10 bases, and 17 bases separated the two germline ends. This CDR3 comprises 14 residues. The CDR3 sequence: CASSRDGLGEEQFF. DNA for the CDR3: TGTGCCAGCTCACGCGATGGCTTAGGAGAAGAGCAGTTCTTC.

This sequence joins TRBV11-2 and TRBJ2-5, with D hard to call. Germline V gene lookup returns CDR1 SGHAT and CDR2 FQNNGV. Trimming cost V 5 bases and J 4 bases, with 14 bases left between them. The CDR3 loop spans 14 amino acids. CDR3: CASSLVGSGETQYF. The DNA of the CDR3 is TGTGCCAGCAGCCTCGTGGGTTCCGGAGAGACCCAGTACTTC. The full variable domain, in which reference TRBV11-2 and TRBJ2-5 provide the parts outside the CDR3, is EAGVAQSPRYKIIEKRQSVAFWCNPISGHATLYWYQQILGQGPKLLIQFQNNGVVDDSQLPKDRFSAERLKGVDSTLKIQPAKLEDSAVYLCASSLVGSGETQYFGPGTRLLVL.

The gene calls are TRBV11-2 and TRBJ2-7; the D call may be TRBD1 or TRBD2 (5 bases each). Looked up from germline, CDR1 is SGHAT and CDR2 is FQNNGV. CDR3 size: 14 residues. The V and J ends lost 3 bases and 5 bases respectively, with 14 bases between them. DNA for the CDR3: TGTGCCAGCAGCTTTATGGGGGTTTGGAACGAGCAGTACTTC. Its protein product is CASSFMGVWNEQYF.

The V call is TRBV19, the J call TRBJ2-1; D is perhaps TRBD2 (5 bases). Germline CDR1 is LNHDA and CDR2 is SQIVND (reference sequence). V lost 5 bases to trimming and J lost 13 bases, with 15 bases between them. The CDR3 extends over 12 amino acids. CDR3 sequence reads: CASSAEGPSQFF. The DNA for the CDR3 is TGTGCCAGTAGTGCCGAGGGCCCCTCTCAGTTCTTC.

The chain couples TRBV27 to TRBJ1-5; D unresolved. CDR3 size: 16 residues. Germline-derived CDR1 and CDR2 are MNHEY and SMNVEV (reference sequence). The V end was cut by 7 bases, the J end by 7 bases, with 23 bases between. This chain's CDR3 is CASTLNAGLLGQPQHF. CDR3 bases: TGTGCCAGCACCTTGAACGCCGGGCTCCTGGGCCAGCCCCAGCATTTT.